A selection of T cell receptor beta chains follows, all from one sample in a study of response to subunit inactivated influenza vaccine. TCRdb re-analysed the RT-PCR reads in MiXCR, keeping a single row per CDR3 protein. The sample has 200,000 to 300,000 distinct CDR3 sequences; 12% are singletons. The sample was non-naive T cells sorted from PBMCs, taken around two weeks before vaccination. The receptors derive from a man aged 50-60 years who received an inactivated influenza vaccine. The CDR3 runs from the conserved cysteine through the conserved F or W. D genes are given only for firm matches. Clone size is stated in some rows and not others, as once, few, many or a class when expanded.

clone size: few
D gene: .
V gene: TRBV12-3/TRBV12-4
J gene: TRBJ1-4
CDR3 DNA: TGTGCCAGCAGTTTACAGGGCATACGTGAAAAACTGTTTTTT
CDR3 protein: CASSLQGIREKLFF

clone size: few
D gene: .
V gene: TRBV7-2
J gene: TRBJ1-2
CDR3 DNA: TGTGCCAGCACCCCTGGAGGGGCTAACTATGGCTACACCTTC
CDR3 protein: CASTPGGANYGYTF

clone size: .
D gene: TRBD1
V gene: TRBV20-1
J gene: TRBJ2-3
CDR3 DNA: TGCAGTGCTGACAGGGGGCGGTCGCCAAATACGCAGTATTTT
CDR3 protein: CSADRGRSPNTQYF

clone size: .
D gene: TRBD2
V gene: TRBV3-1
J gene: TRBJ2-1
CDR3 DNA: TGTGCCTGCTGTCCAAGGACTAGCGGGAACCGATATTACAATGAGCAGTTCTTC
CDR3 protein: CACCPRTSGNRYYNEQFF

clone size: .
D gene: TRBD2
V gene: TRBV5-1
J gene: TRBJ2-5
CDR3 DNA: TGCGCCAGCAGCGACGGTCCCGGGACTAGCGGGGGGACTAAAGAGACCCAGTACTTC
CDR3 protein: CASSDGPGTSGGTKETQYF

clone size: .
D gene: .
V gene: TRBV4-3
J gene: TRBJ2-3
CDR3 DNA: TGCGCCAGCAGCCCGCACCGGGGCCCGGACGCAGATACGCAGTATTTT
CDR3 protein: CASSPHRGPDADTQYF

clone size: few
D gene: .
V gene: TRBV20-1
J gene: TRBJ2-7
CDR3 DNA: TGCAGACCTTCCCAGAGCTCCTACGAGCAGTACTTC
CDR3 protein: CRPSQSSYEQYF

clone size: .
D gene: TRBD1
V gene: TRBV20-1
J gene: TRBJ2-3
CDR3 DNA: TGCAGTGCTAGAGACAGGGGGCGCTTAACAGATACGCAGTATTTT
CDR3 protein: CSARDRGRLTDTQYF

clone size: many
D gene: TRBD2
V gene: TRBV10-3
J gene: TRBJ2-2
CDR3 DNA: TGTGCCATCAGACCCGGGACTAGCGCCGGGGAGCTGTTTTTT
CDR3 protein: CAIRPGTSAGELFF

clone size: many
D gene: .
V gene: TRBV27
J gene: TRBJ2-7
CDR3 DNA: TGTGCCAGCAGTTTCCTCCAGGGAGAAGAGCAGTACTTC
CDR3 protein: CASSFLQGEEQYF

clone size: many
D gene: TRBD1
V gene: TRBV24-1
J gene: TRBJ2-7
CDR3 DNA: TGTGCCACCAGTGATTCCGGGACAGACTCCTACGAGCAGTACTTC
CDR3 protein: CATSDSGTDSYEQYF

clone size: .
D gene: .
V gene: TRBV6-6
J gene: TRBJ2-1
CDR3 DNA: TGTGCCAGCAGTTACTCGATGTGGAATGAGCAGTTCTTC
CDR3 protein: CASSYSMWNEQFF

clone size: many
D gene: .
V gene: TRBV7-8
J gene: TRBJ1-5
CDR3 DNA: TGTGCCAGCAGCTTACGCGAAGGGACGCGCAATCAGCCCCAGCATTTT
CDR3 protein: CASSLREGTRNQPQHF

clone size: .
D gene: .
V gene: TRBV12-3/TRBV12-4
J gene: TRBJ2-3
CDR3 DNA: TGTGCCAGCAGTTTGCGGGACAGAATTCAAAACACAGATACGCAGTATTTT
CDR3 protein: CASSLRDRIQNTDTQYF

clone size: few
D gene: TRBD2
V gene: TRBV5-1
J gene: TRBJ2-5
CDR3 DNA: TGCGCCAGCAGATCCGGGACAGGGGGACTAGCGGGAGGGTACGAGACCCAGTACTTC
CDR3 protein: CASRSGTGGLAGGYETQYF